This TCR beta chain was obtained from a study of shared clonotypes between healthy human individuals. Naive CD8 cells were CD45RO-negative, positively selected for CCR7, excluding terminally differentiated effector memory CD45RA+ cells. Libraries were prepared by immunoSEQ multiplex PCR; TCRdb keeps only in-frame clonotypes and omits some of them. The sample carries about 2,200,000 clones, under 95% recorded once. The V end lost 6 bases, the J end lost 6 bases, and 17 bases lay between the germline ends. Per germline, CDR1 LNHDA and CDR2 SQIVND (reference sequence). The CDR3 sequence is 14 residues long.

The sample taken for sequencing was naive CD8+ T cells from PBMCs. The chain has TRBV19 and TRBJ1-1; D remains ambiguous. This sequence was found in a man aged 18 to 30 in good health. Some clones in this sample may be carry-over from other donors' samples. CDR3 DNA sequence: TGTGCCAGTAGGGCAGCTTCCTGGGATTCTGAAGCTTTCTTT. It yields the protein CASRAASWDSEAFF. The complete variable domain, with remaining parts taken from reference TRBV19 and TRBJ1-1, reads DGGITQSPKYLFRKEGQNVTLSCEQNLNHDAMYWYRQDPGQGLRLIYYSQIVNDFQKGDIAEGYSVSREKKESFPLTVTSAQKNPTAFYLCASRAASWDSEAFFGQGTRLTVV.